The rows below give T cell receptor beta chains drawn from one sample of a study of blood T cell repertoires in COVID-19. TCRdb's table, derived via immunoSEQ multiplex PCR, lists solely in-frame clones and lacks some. The sample includes about 200,000 clones, around 83% seen only once; the top ten take 7.5% to 9%. The sequencing input was peripheral blood. All receptors derive from a woman aged 45-65 years with acute or convalescent COVID-19. The CDR3 runs from the conserved cysteine through the conserved F or W. A D gene is named only where the DNA matches it firmly. Only part of the rows carry a size: once, few, many, or a class if the clone is expanded.

NA	14	NA	TRBV30	TRBJ1-6	CAWSGVRGNSPLHF	TGTGCCTGGAGTGGGGTGAGAGGTAATTCACCCCTCCACTTT
NA	14	NA	TRBV30	TRBJ1-6	CAWSVAGVYSPLHF	TGTGCCTGGAGTGTGGCAGGGGTGTATTCACCCCTCCACTTT
NA	17	NA	TRBV4-2	TRBJ1-2	CASSQESGGGASYGYTF	TGTGCCAGCAGCCAAGAGTCGGGAGGGGGGGCCAGCTATGGCTACACCTTC
NA	10	NA	TRBV6-1	TRBJ1-2	CASSEVRDTF	TGTGCCAGCAGTGAAGTGCGGGACACCTTC
NA	13	NA	TRBV12-3/TRBV12-4	TRBJ1-1	CASSRPGKAEAFF	TGTGCCAGCAGCCGCCCGGGTAAGGCTGAAGCTTTCTTT
NA	12	NA	TRBV2	TRBJ2-7	CASSPPGKEQYF	TGTGCCAGCAGCCCCCCGGGGAAGGAGCAGTACTTC
NA	12	NA	TRBV12-3/TRBV12-4	TRBJ1-4	CASSECGLELFF	TGTGCCAGCTCTGAGTGTGGGCTGGAACTGTTTTTT
NA	16	TRBD2	TRBV3-1/TRBV3-2	TRBJ2-3	CASSLWTSGTGGTQYF	TGTGCCAGCAGCCTCTGGACTAGCGGGACCGGTGGGACGCAGTATTTT
NA	16	TRBD1	TRBV6-1	TRBJ1-3	CASSEDLRGPGNTIYF	TGTGCCAGCAGTGAAGATTTGAGGGGGCCTGGAAACACCATATATTTT
NA	14	TRBD1	TRBV5-8	TRBJ1-2	CASSPDRGRGGYTF	TGTGCCAGCAGCCCGGACAGGGGGCGGGGGGGCTACACCTTC
few	15	NA	TRBV24-1	TRBJ2-2	CATSDHQGWTGELFF	TGTGCCACCAGTGATCATCAGGGATGGACCGGGGAGCTGTTTTTT
NA	12	NA	TRBV2	TRBJ1-2	CAGTRANYGYTF	TGTGCCGGGACTCGAGCTAACTATGGCTACACCTTC
few	18	TRBD1	TRBV20-1	TRBJ2-1	CSASAGTGGALGYNEQFF	TGCAGTGCTAGTGCCGGGACAGGGGGCGCGTTGGGATACAATGAGCAGTTCTTC
NA	15	TRBD2	TRBV7-9	TRBJ2-2	CAATGTSVPTGELFF	TGTGCCGCGACCGGGACTAGCGTTCCCACCGGGGAGCTGTTTTTT
NA	13	TRBD1	TRBV13	TRBJ2-3	CASSRTGADTQYF	TGTGCCAGCAGCCGCACAGGGGCAGATACGCAGTATTTT
NA	11	NA	TRBV12-5	TRBJ2-5	CASGHPEAQYF	TGTGCTAGTGGTCACCCAGAGGCCCAGTACTTC
NA	17	TRBD2	TRBV7-2	TRBJ2-7	CASSSPIAGVLSYEQYF	TGTGCCAGCAGCTCTCCGATAGCGGGAGTGCTCTCCTACGAGCAGTACTTC
NA	15	TRBD1	TRBV19	TRBJ1-5	CASSPRQGSNQPQHF	TGTGCCAGTAGTCCGAGACAGGGTAGCAATCAGCCCCAGCATTTT
few	15	NA	TRBV5-1	TRBJ1-2	CASSTSEGRIHGYTF	TGCGCCAGCAGCACGTCGGAGGGAAGGATACATGGCTACACCTTC
NA	16	TRBD1	TRBV27	TRBJ1-2	CASSPEGRQARGGYTF	TGTGCCAGCAGTCCGGAGGGGAGGCAGGCCAGGGGGGGCTACACCTTC
NA	12	NA	TRBV12-3/TRBV12-4	TRBJ1-1	CASSLQRQITFF	TGTGCCAGCAGTTTACAGAGACAGATAACTTTCTTT
NA	13	TRBD2	TRBV9	TRBJ2-1	CASSGGEGGEQFF	TGTGCCAGCAGCGGAGGGGAGGGAGGGGAGCAGTTCTTC
NA	15	NA	TRBV11-1	TRBJ2-2	CASSPWVGHTGELFF	TGTGCCAGCAGCCCCTGGGTGGGGCACACCGGGGAGCTGTTTTTT
NA	13	NA	TRBV7-2	TRBJ2-1	CASSFQRLNEQFF	TGTGCCAGCAGCTTTCAGCGTCTTAATGAGCAGTTCTTC